A single sample gave rise to the 30 T cell receptor beta chains below, sequenced in a study of blood T cell repertoires in COVID-19. Only in-frame clones appear in the TCRdb table, and some are missing; sequencing was by immunoSEQ multiplex PCR. The sample contains over 150,000 clones, 70% to 85% of which appear only once. The sequenced sample consisted of peripheral blood. The receptor set was obtained from a woman in her fifties or sixties with acute or convalescent COVID-19.

This clone was observed once. The CDR3 sequence is CASSYYRTNYGYTF. DNA for the CDR3: TGTGCCAGCAGTTACTACAGAACTAACTATGGCTACACCTTC. The J gene is TRBJ1-2, the V gene TRBV6-6; D gene uncertain. V was cut by 1 base and J by 0 bases, with 6 bases left in between. Germline V gives CDR1 MNHNY, CDR2 SVGAGI (reference sequence). The CDR3 extends over 14 amino acids.

The rearrangement links TRBV28 to TRBJ2-6; 10 nucleotides line up with TRBD1. Germline assignment: CDR1 MDHEN and CDR2 SYDVKM. The ends lost 6 bases at V and 4 bases at J; junction bases unmatched: 6. There are 16 residues in the CDR3. CDR3 in amino acids: CASRRGQGIGANVLTF. CDR3 coding DNA: TGTGCCAGCAGGAGGGGACAGGGGATCGGGGCCAACGTCCTGACTTTC.

The gene calls are TRBV6-5 and TRBJ2-7; D is possibly TRBD2 (5 bases). Per the germline V gene, CDR1 is MNHEY and CDR2 is SVGAGI. The CDR3 spans 11 residues. The CDR3 DNA reads TGTGCAATCAAGAGGGTCTACGAGCAGTACTTC. Residues: CAIKRVYEQYF.

The J gene is TRBJ2-1, the V gene TRBV18, with 12 bases lining up with TRBD2. Unmatched junction bases numbered 2, after V lost 6 bases and J lost 8 bases. Germline V lookup: CDR1 KGHSH, CDR2 LQKENI. There are 13 residues in the CDR3. The CDR3 sequence is CASSTSGSDEQFF. CDR3 DNA sequence: TGTGCCAGCTCGACTAGCGGGAGCGATGAGCAGTTCTTC.

V is TRBV14 and J is TRBJ1-1, with D perhaps matching TRBD1 (5 bases). Germline V gene lookup returns CDR1 SGHDN and CDR2 FVKESK. V dropped 4 bases and J dropped 8 bases, with 17 bases sitting between them. The CDR3 length is 14 residues. Here the CDR3 reads CASSPAVGATEAFF. The CDR3 coding sequence is TGTGCCAGCAGCCCAGCAGTAGGGGCCACCGAAGCTTTCTTT.

This chain links TRBV6-6 with TRBJ1-6, with 9 bases lining up with TRBD1. The CDR3 loop spans 15 amino acids. V shed 9 bases, J shed 8 bases, and the junction held 11 bases outside the gene matches. CDR1 MNHNY and CDR2 SVGAGI come from the germline V gene (reference sequence). CDR3 in DNA: TGTGCCAGGGTACAGGGGGCGGCTGGTGATTCACCCCTCCACTTT. Translation: CARVQGAAGDSPLHF.

The chain has TRBV19 and TRBJ2-7, with 9 bases matching TRBD1. The V gene's germline CDR1 is LNHDA and CDR2 SQIVND (reference sequence). The CDR3 has 14 residues. V shed 8 bases and J 6 bases; nucleotides not matched to a gene: 11. CDR3 sequence: CASRPGQGVFEQYF. As DNA, the CDR3 is TGTGCCAGTCGCCCGGGACAGGGAGTATTCGAGCAGTACTTC.

In DNA form, the CDR3 reads TGTGCCAGCAGCCAAGGAGTAGCGGGATACAATGAGCAGTTCTTC. It encodes CASSQGVAGYNEQFF. The chain couples TRBV3-1 (or the pseudogene TRBV3-2) to TRBJ2-1; 8 nucleotides line up with TRBD2. The V gene's germline CDR1 is LGHDT and CDR2 YNNKEL (reference sequence). The CDR3 runs 15 residues. Losses at the gene ends were 1 base for V and 4 bases for J; bases not matched to a gene: 3.

This clone was detected a few times. The chain combines TRBV3-1 (or the pseudogene TRBV3-2) with TRBJ2-7; TRBD2 aligns across 7 bases. Germline CDR1 is LGHDT and CDR2 is YNNKEL (reference sequence). This CDR3 is built from 15 residues. V lost 6 bases to trimming and J lost 5 bases; unmatched junction nucleotides: 13. The CDR3 bases are TGTGCCAGCAGTCTAACGTTATTCGGGAGGCACGAGCAGTACTTC. Translated, it gives CASSLTLFGRHEQYF.

This clone was seen more than once but under ten times. The chain joins TRBV9 to TRBJ2-2, with a weak D call TRBD2 (6 bases). The CDR3 length is 14 residues. V gave up 5 bases and J gave up 6 bases, with 14 bases separating them. CDR1 and CDR2 from the germline V gene are SGDLS and YYNGEE. CDR3 nucleotides: TGTGCCAGCAGATCGGGAGAGGCGTCCGGGGAGCTGTTTTTT. Translating it yields CASRSGEASGELFF.

This clone showed up many times. This chain uses TRBV29-1 with TRBJ1-2; TRBD1 matches at 7 bases. The CDR3 spans 11 residues. V was clipped by 7 bases and J by 8 bases; unmatched bases: 7. From germline, CDR1 is SQVTM and CDR2 ANQGSEA. CDR3 protein: CSATTGEGYTF. The CDR3 DNA sequence: TGCAGCGCCACCACAGGGGAGGGCTACACCTTC.

The gene calls are TRBV19 and TRBJ2-2, with D maybe TRBD1 (5 bases). Germline loops: CDR1 LNHDA, CDR2 SQIVND (reference sequence). The V and J ends lost 9 bases and 0 bases respectively, with 23 bases between them. CDR3 length equals 18 residues. CDR3 sequence (DNA): TGTGCCAGCTCAGTCTTGGGCCGACAGTTCGCGAACACCGGGGAGCTGTTTTTT. Translation: CASSVLGRQFANTGELFF.

The V and J genes are TRBV28 and TRBJ2-7; D gene uncertain. The CDR3 spans 12 residues. The V end lost 6 bases, the J end lost 1 base, and 7 bases lay between the germline ends. Germline lookup yields CDR1 MDHEN and CDR2 SYDVKM. CDR3 in amino acids: CASRAPSYEQYF. The CDR3 DNA reads TGTGCCAGCAGGGCCCCTTCCTACGAGCAGTACTTC.

V is TRBV5-5 and J is TRBJ2-3; TRBD2 matches at 14 bases. Germline V lookup: CDR1 SGHKS, CDR2 YYEKEE (reference sequence). The ends lost 4 bases at V and 5 bases at J; junction bases unmatched: 6. CDR3 size: 16 residues. CDR3 loop: CASSARLAGGGDTQYF. In nucleotides, the CDR3 is TGTGCCAGCAGCGCGAGACTAGCGGGAGGGGGAGATACGCAGTATTTT. The whole variable domain, filled in from reference TRBV5-5 and TRBJ2-3, reads DAGVTQSPTHLIKTRGQQVTLRCSPISGHKSVSWYQQVLGQGPQFIFQYYEKEERGRGNFPDRFSARQFPNYSSELNVNALLLGDSALYLCASSARLAGGGDTQYFGPGTRLTVL.

This clone is a singleton in its sample. The chain couples TRBV6-1 to TRBJ2-2, with 8 bases fitting TRBD1. Germline trimming cut 3 bases from V and 4 bases from J; bases unmatched to any gene: 10. The V gene's germline CDR1 is MNHNS and CDR2 SASEGT. The CDR3 has 17 amino acids. This CDR3 reads CASSDRGRRGITGELFF. The CDR3 DNA is TGTGCCAGCAGTGACAGGGGGCGGCGAGGGATCACCGGGGAGCTGTTTTTT.

The chain combines TRBV14 with TRBJ1-1; no firm D call. The V gene lost 1 base and the J gene lost 0 bases, with 9 bases spanning the gap. The germline CDR1 and CDR2 sequences are SGHDN and FVKESK. This CDR3 region has 15 residues. In nucleotides, the CDR3 is TGTGCCAGCAGCCAAGTATCGGTCATGAACACTGAAGCTTTCTTT. It is translated as CASSQVSVMNTEAFF.

The CDR3 region has the DNA TGTGCCAGCTCACCACCAACTTTGGGACAGGGGGAAAATGGCTACACCTTC. It specifies CASSPPTLGQGENGYTF. V gene TRBV18 combines with J gene TRBJ1-2, with 11 nucleotides matching TRBD1. This CDR3 region has 17 residues. Losses at the gene ends were 0 bases for V and 6 bases for J; bases not matched to a gene: 9. Germline loops: CDR1 KGHSH, CDR2 LQKENI. The variable domain in full, with the rest retrieved from reference TRBV18 and TRBJ1-2, is NAGVMQNPRHLVRRRGQEARLRCSPMKGHSHVYWYRQLPEEGLKFMVYLQKENIIDESGMPKERFSAEFPKEGPSILRIQQVVRGDSAAYFCASSPPTLGQGENGYTFGSGTRLTVV.

The chain joins TRBV21-1 to TRBJ2-1; the table calls TRBD2, which could not be checked here. TRBV21-1 constitutes a pseudogene. The length of the CDR3 is 18 residues. CDR3 sequence (DNA): TGTGCCAGCAGCCCAGGGACTAGCGGGGGGGCGTTCTACAATGAGCAGTTCTTC. It encodes CASSPGTSGGAFYNEQFF.

The V gene is TRBV5-4, the J gene TRBJ1-4, with D possibly TRBD1 on 5 matching bases. The V end lost 0 bases, the J end lost 4 bases, and 10 bases lay between the germline ends. CDR1 and CDR2 (germline): SGHNT, YYREEE (reference sequence). The CDR3 sequence is 15 residues long. CDR3 nucleotide sequence: TGTGCCAGCAGCTTGGACGCGACAGATAATGAAAAACTGTTTTTT. Protein sequence: CASSLDATDNEKLFF. Full variable domain (missing parts from reference TRBV5-4 and TRBJ1-4): ETGVTQSPTHLIKTRGQQVTLRCSSQSGHNTVSWYQQALGQGPQFIFQYYREEENGRGNFPPRFSGLQFPNYSSELNVNALELDDSALYLCASSLDATDNEKLFFGSGTQLSVL.

The CDR3 sequence is CASSARQGNYNEQFF. The CDR3 DNA follows: TGTGCCAGTAGTGCGCGACAGGGCAATTACAATGAGCAGTTCTTC. The rearrangement joins TRBV19 to TRBJ2-1, with TRBD1 matching 7 bases. Germline CDR1 LNHDA, CDR2 SQIVND (reference sequence). The CDR3 has 15 amino acids. V was pared by 5 bases and J by 4 bases, with 8 bases of the junction left unmatched.

The genes are TRBV15 and TRBJ2-1; D possibly corresponds to TRBD2 (6 bases). Trimming removed 5 bases at V and 2 bases at J, with 13 bases between. The CDR3 is 15 residues long. Germline CDR1 is LNHNV and CDR2 is YYDKDF (reference sequence). The CDR3 DNA sequence: TGTGCCACCAGCGGGAGGATGGGGGCCTACAATGAGCAGTTCTTC. Its translation: CATSGRMGAYNEQFF. Full variable domain (rest looked up from reference TRBV15 and TRBJ2-1): DAMVIQNPRYQVTQFGKPVTLSCSQTLNHNVMYWYQQKSSQAPKLLFHYYDKDFNNEADTPDNFQSRRPNTSFCFLDIRSPGLGDTAMYLCATSGRMGAYNEQFFGPGTRLTVL.

The chain has TRBV14 and TRBJ1-3; D gene unclear. The V gene's germline CDR1 is SGHDN and CDR2 FVKESK. There are 15 residues in the CDR3. V lost 5 bases and J lost 2, with 13 bases in between. CDR3 residues: CASSLRARAGNTIYF. The CDR3 DNA is TGTGCCAGCAGCTTGAGGGCCAGAGCTGGAAACACCATATATTTT.

The chain uses TRBV25-1 and TRBJ1-4; 8 bases align to TRBD1. After removal of 4 bases from V and 8 bases from J, the junction contained 15 bases not matched to a gene. Looked up from germline, CDR1 is MGHDK and CDR2 is SYGVNS. This CDR3 comprises 17 residues. The CDR3, as DNA: TGTGCCAGCAGTGCTTCTTTCGGGACAGGTGATCGGGAAAAACTGTTTTTT. Translated, it gives CASSASFGTGDREKLFF.

V usage is TRBV6-1 and J usage is TRBJ1-5; D call uncertain. The germline gives CDR1 MNHNS, CDR2 SASEGT. The V gene lost 1 base and the J gene lost 0 bases, with 19 bases spanning the gap. The CDR3 length is 19 residues. CDR3 nucleotides: TGTGCCAGCAGTGAAGGAAGGGAGCCTGAAATTTATAGCAATCAGCCCCAGCATTTT. Translated, it gives CASSEGREPEIYSNQPQHF.

J is TRBJ2-7 and V is TRBV4-1; a weak D match, TRBD1 (6 bases). The V gene's germline CDR1 is MGHRA and CDR2 YSYEKL. This CDR3 region has 16 residues. Between the trimmed V and J ends, which lost 0 bases and 1 base, there was a span of 13 bases. DNA for the CDR3: TGCGCCAGCAGCCAAGAGGGGACAAGGGGGTCCTACGAGCAGTACTTC. Translation: CASSQEGTRGSYEQYF.

The CDR3 sequence is CASSQDPFEESYEQYF. CDR3 coding DNA: TGCGCCAGCAGCCAAGATCCTTTCGAGGAATCCTACGAGCAGTACTTC. The chain has TRBV4-3 and TRBJ2-7; D call uncertain. CDR3 length: 16 amino acids. Trimming took off 0 bases at V and 1 base at J, with 13 bases between the two ends. Germline CDR1 LGHNA, CDR2 YSLEER.

The rearrangement joins TRBV28 to TRBJ1-1; 9 bases agree with TRBD1. CDR1 MDHEN and CDR2 SYDVKM come from the germline V gene. The trim removed 2 bases at V and 4 bases at J, leaving 5 bases unmatched. CDR3 length: 15 amino acids. CDR3 loop: CASSLRGQGTTEAFF. For the CDR3, the DNA is TGTGCCAGCAGTTTAAGGGGACAGGGAACCACTGAAGCTTTCTTT.

The chain carries TRBV15 and TRBJ2-1; possibly TRBD2 for D (5 bases). The germline gives CDR1 LNHNV, CDR2 YYDKDF (reference sequence). V was shortened by 0 bases and J by 0 bases, with 15 bases between the two germline ends. The CDR3 has 18 residues. The CDR3 is CATSRDVAGSSSYNEQFF. The CDR3 nucleotides are TGTGCCACCAGCAGAGATGTGGCGGGCAGCAGCTCCTACAATGAGCAGTTCTTC.

The J gene is TRBJ2-1, the V gene TRBV5-4; 10 positions match TRBD2. J gave up 8 bases and V 4 bases, and 24 bases lay outside the gene matches. Germline V gene sequence: CDR1 SGHNT, CDR2 YYREEE (reference sequence). CDR3 length: 20 amino acids. CDR3 amino acids: CASSHSRGGRASGRFDEQFF. In nucleotides, the CDR3 is TGTGCCAGCAGCCACTCACGAGGCGGGCGAGCTAGCGGGAGATTTGATGAGCAGTTCTTC.

This clone was seen once. The chain recombines TRBV10-3 with TRBJ1-1; D is undetermined. Germline lookup yields CDR1 ENHRY and CDR2 SYGVKD. The length of the CDR3 is 15 residues. Between the trimmed V and J ends, which lost 10 bases and 2 bases, there was a span of 20 bases. The CDR3 loop is CATTRGADDNTEAFF. The CDR3 nucleotides read TGTGCCACCACCCGGGGTGCAGACGATAACACTGAAGCTTTCTTT.